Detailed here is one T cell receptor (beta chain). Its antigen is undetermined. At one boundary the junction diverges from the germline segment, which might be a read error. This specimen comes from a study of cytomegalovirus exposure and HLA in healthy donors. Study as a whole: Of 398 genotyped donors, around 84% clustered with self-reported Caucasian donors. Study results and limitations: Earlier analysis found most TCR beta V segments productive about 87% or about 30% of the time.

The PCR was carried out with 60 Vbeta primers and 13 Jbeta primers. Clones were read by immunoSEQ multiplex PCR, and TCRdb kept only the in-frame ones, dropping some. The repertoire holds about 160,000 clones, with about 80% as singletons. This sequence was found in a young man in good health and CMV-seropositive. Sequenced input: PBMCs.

CDR3 residues: CASSPYFREAYEQCF. As DNA, the CDR3 is TGTGCCAGCAGTCCCTATTTCCGGGAGGCTTACGAGCAGTGCTTC. This chain connects TRBV27 to TRBJ2-7, with TRBD2 matching 7 bases. Germline lookup yields CDR1 MNHEY and CDR2 SMNVEV (reference sequence). The CDR3 has 15 amino acids.